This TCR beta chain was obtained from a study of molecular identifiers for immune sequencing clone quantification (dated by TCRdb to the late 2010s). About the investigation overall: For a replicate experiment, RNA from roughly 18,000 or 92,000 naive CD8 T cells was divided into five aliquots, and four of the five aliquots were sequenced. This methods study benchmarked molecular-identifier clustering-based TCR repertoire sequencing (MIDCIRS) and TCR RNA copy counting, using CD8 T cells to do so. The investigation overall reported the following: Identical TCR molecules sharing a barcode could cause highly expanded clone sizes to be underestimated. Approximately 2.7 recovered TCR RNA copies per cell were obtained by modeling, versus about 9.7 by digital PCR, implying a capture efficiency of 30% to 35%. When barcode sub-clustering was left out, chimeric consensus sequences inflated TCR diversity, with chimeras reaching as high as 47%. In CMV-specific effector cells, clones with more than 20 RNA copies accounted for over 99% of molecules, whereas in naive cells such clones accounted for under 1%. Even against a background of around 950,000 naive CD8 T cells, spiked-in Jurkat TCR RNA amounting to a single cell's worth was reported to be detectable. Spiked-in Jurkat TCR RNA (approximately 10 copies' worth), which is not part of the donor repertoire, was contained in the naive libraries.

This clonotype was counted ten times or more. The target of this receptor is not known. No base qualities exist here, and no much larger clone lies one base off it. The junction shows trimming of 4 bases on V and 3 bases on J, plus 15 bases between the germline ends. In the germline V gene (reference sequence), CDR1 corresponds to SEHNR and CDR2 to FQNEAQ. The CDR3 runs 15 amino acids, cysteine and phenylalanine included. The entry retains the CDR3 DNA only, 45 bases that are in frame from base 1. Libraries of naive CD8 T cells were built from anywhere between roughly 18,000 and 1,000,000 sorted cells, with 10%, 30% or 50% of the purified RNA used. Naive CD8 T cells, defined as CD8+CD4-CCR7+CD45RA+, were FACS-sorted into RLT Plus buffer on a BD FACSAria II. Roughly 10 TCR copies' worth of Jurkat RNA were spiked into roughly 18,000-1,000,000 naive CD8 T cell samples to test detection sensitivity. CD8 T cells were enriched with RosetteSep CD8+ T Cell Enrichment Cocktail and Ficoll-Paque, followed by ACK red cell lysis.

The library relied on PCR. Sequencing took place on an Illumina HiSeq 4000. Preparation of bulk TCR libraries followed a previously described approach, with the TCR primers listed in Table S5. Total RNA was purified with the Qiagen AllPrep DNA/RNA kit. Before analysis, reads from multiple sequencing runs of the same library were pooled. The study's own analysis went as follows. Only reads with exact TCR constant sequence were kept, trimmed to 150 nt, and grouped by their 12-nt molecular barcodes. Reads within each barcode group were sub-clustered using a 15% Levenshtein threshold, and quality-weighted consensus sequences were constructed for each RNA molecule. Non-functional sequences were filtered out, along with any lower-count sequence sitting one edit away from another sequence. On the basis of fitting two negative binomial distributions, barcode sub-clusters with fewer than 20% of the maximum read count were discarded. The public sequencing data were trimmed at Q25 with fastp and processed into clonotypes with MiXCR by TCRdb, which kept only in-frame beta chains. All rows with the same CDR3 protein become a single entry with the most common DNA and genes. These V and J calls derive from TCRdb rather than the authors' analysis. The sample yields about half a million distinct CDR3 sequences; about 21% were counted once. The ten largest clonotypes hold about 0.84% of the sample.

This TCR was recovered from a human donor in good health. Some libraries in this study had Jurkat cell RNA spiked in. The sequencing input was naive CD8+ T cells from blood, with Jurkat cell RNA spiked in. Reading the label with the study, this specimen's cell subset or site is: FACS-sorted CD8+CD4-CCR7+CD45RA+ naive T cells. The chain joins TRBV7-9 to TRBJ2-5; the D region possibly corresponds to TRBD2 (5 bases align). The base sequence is TGTGCCAGCAGCTCCCCCCCGGGAACCAAAGAGACCCAGTACTTC. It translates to CASSSPPGTKETQYF. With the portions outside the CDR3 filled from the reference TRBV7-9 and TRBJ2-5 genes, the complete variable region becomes DTGVSQNPRHKITKRGQNVTFRCDPISEHNRLYWYRQTLGQGPEFLTYFQNEAQLEKSRLLSDRFSAERPKGSFSTLEIQRTEQGDSAMYLCASSSPPGTKETQYFGPGTRLLVL.